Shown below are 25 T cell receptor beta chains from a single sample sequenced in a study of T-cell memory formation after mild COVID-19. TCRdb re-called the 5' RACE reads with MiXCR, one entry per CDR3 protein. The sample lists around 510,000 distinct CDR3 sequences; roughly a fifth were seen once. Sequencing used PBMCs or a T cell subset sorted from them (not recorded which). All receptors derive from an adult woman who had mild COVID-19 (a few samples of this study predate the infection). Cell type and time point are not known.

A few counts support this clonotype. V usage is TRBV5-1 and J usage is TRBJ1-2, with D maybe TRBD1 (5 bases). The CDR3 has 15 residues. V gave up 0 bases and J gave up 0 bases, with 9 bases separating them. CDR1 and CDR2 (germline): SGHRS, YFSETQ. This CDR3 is CASSLGQRTNYGYTF. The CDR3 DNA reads TGCGCCAGCAGCTTGGGACAGCGTACTAACTATGGCTACACCTTC.

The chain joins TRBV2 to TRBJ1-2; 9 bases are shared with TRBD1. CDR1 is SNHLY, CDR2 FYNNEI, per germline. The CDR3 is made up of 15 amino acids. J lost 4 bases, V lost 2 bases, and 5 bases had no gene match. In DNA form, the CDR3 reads TGTGCCAGCAGTGAATATGAGACAGGGGGCTATGGCTACACCTTC. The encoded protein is CASSEYETGGYGYTF.

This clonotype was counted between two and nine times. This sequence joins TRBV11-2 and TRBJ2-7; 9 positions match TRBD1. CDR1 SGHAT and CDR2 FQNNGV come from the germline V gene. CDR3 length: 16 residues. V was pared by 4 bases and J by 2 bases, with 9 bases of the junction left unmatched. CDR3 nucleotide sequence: TGTGCCAGCAGCTCTCCCAGGGGACAGGGAGCCTACGAGCAGTACTTC. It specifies CASSSPRGQGAYEQYF.

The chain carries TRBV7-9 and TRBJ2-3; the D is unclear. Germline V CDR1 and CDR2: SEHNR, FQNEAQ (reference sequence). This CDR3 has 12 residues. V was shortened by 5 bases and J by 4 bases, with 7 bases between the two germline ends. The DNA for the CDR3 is TGTGCCAGCAGCCCGTATCCAGATACGCAGTATTTT. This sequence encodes CASSPYPDTQYF.

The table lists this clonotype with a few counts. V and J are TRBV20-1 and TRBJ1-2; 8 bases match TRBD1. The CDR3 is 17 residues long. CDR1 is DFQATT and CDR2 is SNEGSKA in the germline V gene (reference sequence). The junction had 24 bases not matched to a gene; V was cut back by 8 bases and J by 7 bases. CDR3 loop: CSSDPRGQGSTTGGYTF. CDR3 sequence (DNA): TGCAGTTCCGATCCCAGAGGACAGGGATCGACTACGGGTGGCTACACCTTC.

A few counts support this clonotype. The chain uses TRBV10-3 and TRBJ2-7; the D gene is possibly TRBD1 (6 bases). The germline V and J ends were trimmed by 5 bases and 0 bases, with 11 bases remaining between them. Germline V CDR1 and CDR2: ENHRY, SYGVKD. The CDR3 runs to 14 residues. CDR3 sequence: CAISQGGLSYEQYF. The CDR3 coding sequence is TGTGCCATCAGTCAAGGGGGTCTCTCCTACGAGCAGTACTTC.

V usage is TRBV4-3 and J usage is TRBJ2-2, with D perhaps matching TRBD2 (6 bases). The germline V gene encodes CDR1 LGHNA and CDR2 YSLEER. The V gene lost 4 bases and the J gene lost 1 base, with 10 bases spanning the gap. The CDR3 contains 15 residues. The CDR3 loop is CASSRGLQNTGELFF. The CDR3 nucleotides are TGCGCCAGCAGCCGGGGACTGCAGAACACCGGGGAGCTGTTTTTT.

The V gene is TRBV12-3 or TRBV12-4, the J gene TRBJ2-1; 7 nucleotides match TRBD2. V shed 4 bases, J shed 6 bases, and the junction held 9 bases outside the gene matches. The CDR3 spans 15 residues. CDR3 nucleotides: TGTGCCAGCAGTTCCGGGGCGGGAGAGGGCAATGAGCAGTTCTTC. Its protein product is CASSSGAGEGNEQFF.

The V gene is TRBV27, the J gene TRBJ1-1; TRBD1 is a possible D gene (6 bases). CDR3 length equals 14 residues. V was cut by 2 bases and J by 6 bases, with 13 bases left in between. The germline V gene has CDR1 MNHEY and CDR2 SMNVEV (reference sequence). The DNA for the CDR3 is TGTGCCAGCAGTTTAAGGGGGGCAAGATCTGAAGCTTTCTTT. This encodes CASSLRGARSEAFF.

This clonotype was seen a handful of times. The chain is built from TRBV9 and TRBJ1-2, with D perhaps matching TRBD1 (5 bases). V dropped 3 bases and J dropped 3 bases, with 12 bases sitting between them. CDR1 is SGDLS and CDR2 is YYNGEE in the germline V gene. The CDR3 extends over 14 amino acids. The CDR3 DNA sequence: TGTGCCAGCAGCGATACCGGGGCCCACTATGGCTACACCTTC. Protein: CASSDTGAHYGYTF.

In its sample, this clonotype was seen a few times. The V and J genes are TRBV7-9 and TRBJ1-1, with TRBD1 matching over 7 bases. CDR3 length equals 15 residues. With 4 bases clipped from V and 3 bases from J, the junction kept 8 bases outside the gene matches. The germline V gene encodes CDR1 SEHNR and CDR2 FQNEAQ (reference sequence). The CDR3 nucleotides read TGTGCCAGCAGCTGGGAAACAGGGGAGGACACTGAAGCTTTCTTT. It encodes CASSWETGEDTEAFF.

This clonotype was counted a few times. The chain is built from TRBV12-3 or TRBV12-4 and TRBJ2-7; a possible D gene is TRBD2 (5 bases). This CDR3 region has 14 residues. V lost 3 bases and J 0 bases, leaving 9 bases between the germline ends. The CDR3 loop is CASSFDTSSYEQYF. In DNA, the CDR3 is TGTGCCAGCAGTTTTGACACTAGCTCCTACGAGCAGTACTTC.

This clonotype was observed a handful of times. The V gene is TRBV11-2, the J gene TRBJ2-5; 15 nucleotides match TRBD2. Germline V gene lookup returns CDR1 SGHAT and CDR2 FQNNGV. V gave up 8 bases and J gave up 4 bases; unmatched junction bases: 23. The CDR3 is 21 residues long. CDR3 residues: CASQHYPRTSGRAQGRETQYF. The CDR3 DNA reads TGTGCCAGCCAACACTACCCGCGGACTAGCGGGAGGGCCCAAGGGAGAGAGACCCAGTACTTC.

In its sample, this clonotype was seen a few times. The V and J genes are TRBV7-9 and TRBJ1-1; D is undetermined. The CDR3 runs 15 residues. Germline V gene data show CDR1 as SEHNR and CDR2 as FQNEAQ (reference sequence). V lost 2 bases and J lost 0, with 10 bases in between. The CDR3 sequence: CASSLTFGVNTEAFF. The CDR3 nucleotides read TGTGCCAGCAGCTTAACTTTTGGTGTGAACACTGAAGCTTTCTTT.

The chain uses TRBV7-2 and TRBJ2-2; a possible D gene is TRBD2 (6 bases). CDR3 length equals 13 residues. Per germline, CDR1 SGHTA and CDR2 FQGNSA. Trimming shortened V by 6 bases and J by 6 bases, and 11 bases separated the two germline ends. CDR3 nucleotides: TGTGCCAGCAGTAGGGACTTATCCGGGGAGCTGTTTTTT. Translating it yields CASSRDLSGELFF.

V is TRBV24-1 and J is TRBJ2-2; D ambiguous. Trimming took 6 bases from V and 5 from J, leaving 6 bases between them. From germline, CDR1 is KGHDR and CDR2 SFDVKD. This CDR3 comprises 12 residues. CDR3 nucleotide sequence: TGTGCCACCAGTAGAGAAACCGGGGAGCTGTTTTTT. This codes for CATSRETGELFF.

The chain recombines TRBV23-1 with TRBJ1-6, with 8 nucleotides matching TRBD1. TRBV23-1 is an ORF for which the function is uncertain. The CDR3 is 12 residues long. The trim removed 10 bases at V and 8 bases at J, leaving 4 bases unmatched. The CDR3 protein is CAIKTGDSPLHF. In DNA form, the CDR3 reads TGCGCCATTAAGACAGGGGATTCACCCCTCCACTTT.

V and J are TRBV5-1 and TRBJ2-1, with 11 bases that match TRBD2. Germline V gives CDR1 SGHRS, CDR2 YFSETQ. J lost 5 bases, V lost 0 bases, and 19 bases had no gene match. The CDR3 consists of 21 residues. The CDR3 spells CASSLVGHISGRARSDNEQFF. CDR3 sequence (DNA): TGCGCCAGCAGCTTGGTCGGCCACATTAGCGGGAGGGCCCGATCGGACAATGAGCAGTTCTTC. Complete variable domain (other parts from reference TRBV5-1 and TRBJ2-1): KAGVTQTPRYLIKTRGQQVTLSCSPISGHRSVSWYQQTPGQGLQFLFEYFSETQRNKGNFPGRFSGRQFSNSRSEMNVSTLELGDSALYLCASSLVGHISGRARSDNEQFFGPGTRLTVL.

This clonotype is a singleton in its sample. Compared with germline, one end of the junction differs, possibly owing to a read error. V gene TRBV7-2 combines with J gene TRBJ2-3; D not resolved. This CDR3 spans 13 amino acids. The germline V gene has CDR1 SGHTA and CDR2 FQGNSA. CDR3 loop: CASSLAAPDTKYF. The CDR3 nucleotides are TGTGCCAGCAGCTTAGCCGCCCCAGATACGAAGTATTTT.

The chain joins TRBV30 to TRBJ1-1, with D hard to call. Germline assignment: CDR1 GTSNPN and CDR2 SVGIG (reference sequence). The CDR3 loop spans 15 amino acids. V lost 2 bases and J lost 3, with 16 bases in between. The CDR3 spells CAWSPRLLSDTEAFF. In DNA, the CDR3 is TGTGCCTGGAGTCCCCGCCTGTTATCCGACACTGAAGCTTTCTTT.

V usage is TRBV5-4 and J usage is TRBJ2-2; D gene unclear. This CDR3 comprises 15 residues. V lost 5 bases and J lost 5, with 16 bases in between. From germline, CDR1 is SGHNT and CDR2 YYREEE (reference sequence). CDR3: CASRIDRRLTGELFF. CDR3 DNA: TGTGCCAGCAGGATAGACCGCCGACTTACCGGGGAGCTGTTTTTT.

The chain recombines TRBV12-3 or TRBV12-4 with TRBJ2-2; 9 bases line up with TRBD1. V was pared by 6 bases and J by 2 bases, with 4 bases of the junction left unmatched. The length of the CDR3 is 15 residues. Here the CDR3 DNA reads TGTGCCAGCAGCGCGACAGGGGGAAACACCGGGGAGCTGTTTTTT. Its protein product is CASSATGGNTGELFF.

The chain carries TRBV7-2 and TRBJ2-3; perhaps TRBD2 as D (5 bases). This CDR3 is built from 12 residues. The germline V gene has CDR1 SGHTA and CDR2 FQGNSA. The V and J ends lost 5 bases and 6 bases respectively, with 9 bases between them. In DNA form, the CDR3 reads TGTGCCAGCAGCCCTCAGCGGGATACGCAGTATTTT. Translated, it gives CASSPQRDTQYF.

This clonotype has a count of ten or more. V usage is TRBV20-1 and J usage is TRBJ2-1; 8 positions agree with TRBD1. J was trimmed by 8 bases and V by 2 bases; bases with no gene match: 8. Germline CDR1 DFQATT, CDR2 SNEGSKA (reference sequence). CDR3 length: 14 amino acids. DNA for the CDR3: TGCAGTGCTAGACCTCAGGACAGGGTGCATGAGCAGTTCTTC. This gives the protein CSARPQDRVHEQFF.

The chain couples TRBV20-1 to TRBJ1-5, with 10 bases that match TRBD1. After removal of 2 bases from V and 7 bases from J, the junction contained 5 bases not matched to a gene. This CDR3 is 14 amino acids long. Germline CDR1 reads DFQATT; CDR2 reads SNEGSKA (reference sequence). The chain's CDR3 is CSARSGQGLQPQHF. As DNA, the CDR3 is TGCAGTGCTAGATCGGGACAGGGGTTGCAGCCCCAGCATTTT.